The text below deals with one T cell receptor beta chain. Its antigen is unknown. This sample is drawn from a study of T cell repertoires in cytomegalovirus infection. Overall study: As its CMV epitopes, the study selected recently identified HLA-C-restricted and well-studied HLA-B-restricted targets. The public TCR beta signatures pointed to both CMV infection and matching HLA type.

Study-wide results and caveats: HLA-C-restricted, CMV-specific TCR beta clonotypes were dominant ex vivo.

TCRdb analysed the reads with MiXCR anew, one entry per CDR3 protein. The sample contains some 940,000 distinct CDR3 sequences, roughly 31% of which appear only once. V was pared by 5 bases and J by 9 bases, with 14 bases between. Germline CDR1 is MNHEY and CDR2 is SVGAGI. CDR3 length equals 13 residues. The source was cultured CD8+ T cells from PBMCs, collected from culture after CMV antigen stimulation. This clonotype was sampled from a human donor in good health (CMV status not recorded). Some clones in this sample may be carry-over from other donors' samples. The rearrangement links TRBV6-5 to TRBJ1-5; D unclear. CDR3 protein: CASSTGRRGPQHF. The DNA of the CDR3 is TGTGCCAGCAGTACCGGGAGGAGAGGGCCCCAGCATTTT.